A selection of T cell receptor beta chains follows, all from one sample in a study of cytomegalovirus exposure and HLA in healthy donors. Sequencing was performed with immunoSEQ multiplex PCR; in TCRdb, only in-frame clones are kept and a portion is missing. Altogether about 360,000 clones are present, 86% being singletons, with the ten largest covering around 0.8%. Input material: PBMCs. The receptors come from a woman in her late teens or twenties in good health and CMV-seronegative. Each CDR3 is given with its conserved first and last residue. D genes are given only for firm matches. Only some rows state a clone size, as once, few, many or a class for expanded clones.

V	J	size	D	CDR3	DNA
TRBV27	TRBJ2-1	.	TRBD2	CASSLGLAGGLNEQFF	TGTGCCAGCAGTCTCGGACTAGCGGGAGGGCTCAATGAGCAGTTCTTC
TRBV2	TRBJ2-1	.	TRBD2	CASKDRGGLHYEQFF	TGTGCCAGCAAGGACCGGGGGGGCCTTCATTATGAGCAGTTCTTC
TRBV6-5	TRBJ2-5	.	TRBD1	CASSYSTGGSETQYF	TGTGCCAGCAGTTACTCGACAGGGGGATCGGAGACCCAGTACTTC
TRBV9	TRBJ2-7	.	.	CASSVRDGAYEQYF	TGTGCCAGCAGCGTAAGAGACGGAGCCTACGAGCAGTACTTC
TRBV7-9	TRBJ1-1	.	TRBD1	CASGEQGTEAFF	TGTGCCAGCGGGGAACAGGGGACTGAAGCTTTCTTT
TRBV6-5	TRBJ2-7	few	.	CASTRLGRSYEQYF	TGTGCCAGCACCAGGTTGGGCCGCTCCTACGAGCAGTACTTC
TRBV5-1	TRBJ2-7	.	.	CASSLGQNAYEQYF	TGCGCCAGCAGCTTGGGACAGAACGCCTACGAGCAGTACTTC
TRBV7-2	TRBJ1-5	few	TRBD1	CASSLAGTGNQPQHF	TGTGCCAGCAGCTTAGCGGGGACAGGCAATCAGCCCCAGCATTTT
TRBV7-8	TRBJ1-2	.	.	CASSLQGNYGYTF	TGTGCCAGCAGCTTACAGGGGAACTATGGCTACACCTTC
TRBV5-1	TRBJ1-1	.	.	CASSLGVTEAFF	TGCGCCAGCAGCCTAGGGGTCACTGAAGCTTTCTTT
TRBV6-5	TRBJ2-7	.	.	CASSYGRTYEQYF	TGTGCCAGCAGTTACGGCAGAACCTACGAGCAGTACTTC
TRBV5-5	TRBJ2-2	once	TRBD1	CASSLGQGTGELFF	TGTGCCAGCAGCTTGGGACAGGGTACCGGGGAGCTGTTTTTT
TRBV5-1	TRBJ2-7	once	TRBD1	CASSWGVTRDRRSYEQYF	TGCGCCAGCAGCTGGGGGGTAACCCGGGACAGGCGTAGCTACGAGCAGTACTTC
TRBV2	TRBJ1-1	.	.	CASSDTALLNTEAFF	TGTGCCAGCAGTGACACAGCACTTTTGAACACTGAAGCTTTCTTT
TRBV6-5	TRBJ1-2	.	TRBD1	CASSERDSYGYTF	TGTGCCAGCAGTGAACGGGACAGTTATGGCTACACCTTC
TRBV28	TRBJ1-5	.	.	CASNGGRGKNQPQHF	TGTGCCAGCAACGGTGGCAGGGGTAAGAATCAGCCCCAGCATTTT
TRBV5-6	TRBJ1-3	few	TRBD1	CASSLGDRGGGNTIYF	TGTGCCAGCAGCTTGGGGGACAGGGGCGGTGGAAACACCATATATTTT
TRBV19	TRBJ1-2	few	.	CASLPQGGAGNYGYTF	TGTGCCAGCCTACCACAGGGTGGGGCTGGGAACTATGGCTACACCTTC
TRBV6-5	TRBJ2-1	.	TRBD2	CASSSSMGGSNEQFF	TGTGCCAGCAGCTCTTCGATGGGAGGGAGCAATGAGCAGTTCTTC
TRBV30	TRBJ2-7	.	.	CAWNRQQNYEQYF	TGTGCCTGGAATAGACAGCAGAACTACGAGCAGTACTTC